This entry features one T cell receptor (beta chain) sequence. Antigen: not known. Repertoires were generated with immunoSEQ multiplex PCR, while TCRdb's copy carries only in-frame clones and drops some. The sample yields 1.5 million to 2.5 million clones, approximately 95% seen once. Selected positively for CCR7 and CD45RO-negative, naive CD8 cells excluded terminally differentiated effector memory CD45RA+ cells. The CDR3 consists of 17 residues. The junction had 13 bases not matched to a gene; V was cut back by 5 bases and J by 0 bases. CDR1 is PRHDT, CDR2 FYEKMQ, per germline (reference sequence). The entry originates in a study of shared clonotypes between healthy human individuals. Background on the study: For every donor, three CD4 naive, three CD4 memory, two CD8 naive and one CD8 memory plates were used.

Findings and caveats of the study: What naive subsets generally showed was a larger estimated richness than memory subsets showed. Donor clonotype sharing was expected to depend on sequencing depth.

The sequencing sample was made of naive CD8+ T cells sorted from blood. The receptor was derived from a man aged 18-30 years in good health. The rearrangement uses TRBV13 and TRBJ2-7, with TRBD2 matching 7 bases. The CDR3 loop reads CASSGGWASGNSYEQYF. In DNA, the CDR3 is TGTGCCAGCAGCGGAGGGTGGGCTAGCGGAAACTCCTACGAGCAGTACTTC. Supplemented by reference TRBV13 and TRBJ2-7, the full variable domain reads AAGVIQSPRHLIKEKRETATLKCYPIPRHDTVYWYQQGPGQDPQFLISFYEKMQSDKGSIPDRFSAQQFSDYHSELNMSSLELGDSALYFCASSGGWASGNSYEQYFGPGTRLTVT.